Each of the 20 T cell receptor beta chains below was sequenced from the same sample in a study of CD8+CD57+ T cells in acquired aplastic anemia. TCR beta VDJ combinations and CDR3 sequences were profiled from genomic DNA. TCRdb reprocessed the reads with MiXCR, giving one entry per CDR3 protein. The table records some 170,000 distinct CDR3 sequences, approximately 43% of them present only once. The specimen was sorted CD4+, CD8+, or CD8+CD57+ T cells (not recorded which) from PBMCs. The receptors originated from a human donor in good health.

This clonotype was observed many times. J is TRBJ2-7 and V is TRBV7-2; 8 bases agree with TRBD2. Trimming took 5 bases from V and 5 from J; bases not matched to a gene: 11. This CDR3 comprises 15 residues. Per the germline V gene, CDR1 is SGHTA and CDR2 is FQGNSA. The CDR3 here is CASSKLAGPRDEQYF. CDR3 nucleotide sequence: TGTGCCAGCAGCAAATTAGCGGGACCTCGGGACGAGCAGTACTTC.

About this clonotype: The conserved closing phenylalanine or tryptophan is absent in this CDR3, likely reflecting a read error. CDR3 amino acids: CATRHGQGKETQYY. CDR3 DNA sequence: TGTGCCACCCGTCACGGACAGGGGAAAGAGACCCAGTACTAC. The rearrangement joins TRBV24-1 to TRBJ2-5, with TRBD1 matching over 9 bases. Germline-derived CDR1 and CDR2 are KGHDR and SFDVKD. CDR3 length: 14 residues. The V and J ends lost 9 bases and 3 bases, in that order; junction bases with no gene match: 7.

This sequence joins TRBV9 and TRBJ1-2; a weak D match, TRBD1 (5 bases). CDR1 and CDR2 (germline): SGDLS, YYNGEE. V lost 0 bases and J 4 bases, leaving 7 bases between the germline ends. The CDR3 contains 13 residues. The CDR3 here is CASSVEGTYGYTF. The CDR3 bases are TGTGCCAGCAGCGTAGAAGGGACCTATGGCTACACCTTC.

This clonotype has a count of ten or more. A read error may explain this, as a much larger clone is one base away. The chain links TRBV10-3 to TRBJ2-5; D unclear. The CDR3 totals 11 residues. V shed 7 bases and J shed 2 bases, with 5 bases lying between them. Germline V gene sequence: CDR1 ENHRY, CDR2 SYGVKD. The CDR3 bases are TGTGCCATCAACGAACAAGAGACCCAGTACTTC. Amino acids: CAINEQETQYF.

This chain connects TRBV20-1 to TRBJ1-1, with D possibly TRBD1 on 5 matching bases. Germline V gene sequence: CDR1 DFQATT, CDR2 SNEGSKA (reference sequence). The CDR3 length is 13 residues. With 5 bases removed from V and 5 bases from J, the gap between germline ends came to 15 bases. DNA for the CDR3: TGCAGTGCTGGGGGGAAGTCTCGGACTGAAGCTTTCTTT. This sequence encodes CSAGGKSRTEAFF.

The rearrangement links TRBV12-3 or TRBV12-4 to TRBJ2-7, with 7 bases aligning to TRBD2. The CDR3 is made up of 12 amino acids. The trim removed 6 bases at V and 6 bases at J, leaving 5 bases unmatched. CDR3 sequence reads: CASSPGGIEQYF. In nucleotides, the CDR3 is TGTGCCAGCAGCCCCGGGGGGATCGAGCAGTACTTC.

This clonotype has at least ten counts. J is TRBJ2-1 and V is TRBV10-3, with 9 bases identical to TRBD1. The V segment lost 6 bases and the J segment 6 bases; nucleotides outside the gene matches: 12. The CDR3 covers 16 residues. The germline CDR1 and CDR2 sequences are ENHRY and SYGVKD. The CDR3 region has the DNA TGTGCCATCAGCCCCTCGGCGGGACAGGGAGGCAATGAGCAGTTCTTC. Protein: CAISPSAGQGGNEQFF.

This chain joins TRBV29-1 and TRBJ1-1, with TRBD1 matching 10 bases. The CDR3 totals 14 residues. The junction had 6 bases not matched to a gene; V was cut back by 8 bases and J by 0 bases. The germline gives CDR1 SQVTM, CDR2 ANQGSEA. DNA of the CDR3: TGCAGCCTCCGGGACAGGGGAATGAACACTGAAGCTTTCTTT. Protein product: CSLRDRGMNTEAFF.

This clonotype was counted at least ten times. The chain joins TRBV7-3 to TRBJ2-1; D unclear. CDR1 is SGHTA and CDR2 is FQGTGA in the germline V gene. The CDR3 covers 12 residues. V lost 4 bases and J 9 bases, leaving 10 bases between the germline ends. The CDR3 bases are TGTGCCAGCAGCTCAGAGGATAGTGAGCAGTTCTTC. The encoded protein is CASSSEDSEQFF.

In this sample, this clonotype turned up a few times. The chain links TRBV6-1 to TRBJ1-5; 7 bases fit TRBD1. The J segment lost 0 bases and the V segment lost 6 bases, leaving 8 bases of the junction unmatched. CDR1 MNHNS and CDR2 SASEGT come from the germline V gene. The CDR3 runs to 16 residues. DNA of the CDR3: TGTGCCAGCAGCCGGAGGGGGCAGGATAGCAATCAGCCCCAGCATTTT. Protein: CASSRRGQDSNQPQHF.

This clonotype was picked up many times. The rearrangement links TRBV9 to TRBJ1-6; D possibly corresponds to TRBD1 (5 bases). The length of the CDR3 is 16 residues. CDR1 is SGDLS, CDR2 YYNGEE, per germline. V gave up 4 bases and J gave up 1 base, with 12 bases separating them. The CDR3 sequence is CASSPRRGSYNSPLHF. CDR3 in DNA: TGTGCCAGCAGCCCCCGTAGGGGATCCTATAATTCACCCCTCCACTTT.

In DNA form, the CDR3 reads TGTGCCACCAGTGACGCAACGACAGGGGCCTACGAGCAGTACTTC. Protein product: CATSDATTGAYEQYF. This chain joins TRBV24-1 and TRBJ2-7; the match to TRBD1 covers 8 bases. CDR1 and CDR2 from the germline V gene are KGHDR and SFDVKD. V gave up 4 bases and J gave up 2 bases; unmatched junction bases: 6. This CDR3 spans 15 amino acids.

This CDR3 reads CASSPLLTGELFF. In DNA, the CDR3 is TGTGCCAGCAGCCCCCTCCTAACCGGGGAGCTGTTTTTT. This sequence joins TRBV7-3 and TRBJ2-2; no clear D gene. The CDR3 has 13 residues. Germline CDR1 and CDR2: SGHTA and FQGTGA. Trimming removed 5 bases at V and 5 bases at J, with 9 bases between. The whole variable domain, filled in from reference TRBV7-3 and TRBJ2-2, reads GAGVSQTPSNKVTEKGKYVELRCDPISGHTALYWYRQSLGQGPEFLIYFQGTGAADDSGLPNDRFFAVRPEGSVSTLKIQRTERGDSAVYLCASSPLLTGELFFGEGSRLTVL.

There are a few counts of this clonotype. The V and J genes are TRBV29-1 and TRBJ2-3; tentative D call: TRBD1 (5 bases). The germline V gene has CDR1 SQVTM and CDR2 ANQGSEA. The V end was cut by 7 bases, the J end by 5 bases, with 13 bases between. This CDR3 has 12 amino acids. In DNA, the CDR3 is TGCAGCGCAGTGGGGCTAGAAGATACGCAGTATTTT. Protein: CSAVGLEDTQYF.

This clonotype was seen many times. The rearrangement links TRBV20-1 to TRBJ1-3, with a weak D call TRBD1 (6 bases). V lost 2 bases, J lost 2 bases, and 13 bases lay in between. The CDR3 has 15 residues. In germline, CDR1 is DFQATT, CDR2 SNEGSKA (reference sequence). The CDR3 reads CSARRQVQPGNTIYF. CDR3 DNA: TGCAGTGCTAGAAGACAGGTTCAACCTGGAAACACCATATATTTT.

The chain recombines TRBV20-1 with TRBJ2-3; 7 nucleotides agree with TRBD2. The CDR3 length is 16 residues. The V gene end was trimmed by 4 bases and the J gene end by 0 bases; junction bases not matched to a gene: 10. The germline CDR1 and CDR2 sequences are DFQATT and SNEGSKA (reference sequence). DNA for the CDR3: TGCAGTGCTAATCCTAGCGGCGGGACTAGCACAGATACGCAGTATTTT. Translation: CSANPSGGTSTDTQYF.

This clonotype was recorded once. The gene calls are TRBV15 and TRBJ2-7, with 8 bases matching TRBD1. The J segment lost 3 bases and the V segment lost 3 bases, leaving 7 bases of the junction unmatched. There are 15 residues in the CDR3. Germline V gives CDR1 LNHNV, CDR2 YYDKDF (reference sequence). The CDR3 sequence: CATSSEGTGVYEQYF. CDR3 nucleotide sequence: TGTGCCACCAGCAGTGAAGGGACAGGAGTCTACGAGCAGTACTTC.

At least ten counts were recorded for this clonotype. The CDR3 reads CASSIVVGNQPQHF. The CDR3 DNA is TGTGCCAGTAGTATAGTCGTGGGCAATCAGCCCCAGCATTTT. This chain links TRBV19 with TRBJ1-5; D ambiguous. The germline V gene has CDR1 LNHDA and CDR2 SQIVND (reference sequence). This CDR3 comprises 14 residues. The V gene lost 1 base and the J gene lost 2 bases, with 6 bases spanning the gap. Complete variable domain (other parts from reference TRBV19 and TRBJ1-5): DGGITQSPKYLFRKEGQNVTLSCEQNLNHDAMYWYRQDPGQGLRLIYYSQIVNDFQKGDIAEGYSVSREKKESFPLTVTSAQKNPTAFYLCASSIVVGNQPQHFGDGTRLSIL.

The rearrangement uses TRBV24-1 and TRBJ2-3; D is undetermined. V was pared by 4 bases and J by 2 bases, with 6 bases between. CDR3 length: 13 residues. Germline CDR1 and CDR2: KGHDR and SFDVKD. As DNA, the CDR3 is TGTGCCACCAGTGAACACTACACAGATACGCAGTATTTT. Translation: CATSEHYTDTQYF.

This chain uses TRBV24-1 with TRBJ2-2, with 8 nucleotides matching TRBD1. The CDR3 contains 15 residues. The ends lost 4 bases at V and 3 bases at J; junction bases unmatched: 3. Germline CDR1 KGHDR, CDR2 SFDVKD. The CDR3 is CATSEPDRDTGELFF. DNA for the CDR3: TGTGCCACCAGTGAACCGGACAGGGACACCGGGGAGCTGTTTTTT.